These T cell receptor beta chains were read from a single sample in a study of cytomegalovirus exposure and HLA in healthy donors. The data were produced by immunoSEQ multiplex PCR, yet TCRdb's version contains in-frame clones alone and is incomplete. The data show about 270,000 clones, with about 75% seen just once and 2% to 2.5% held by the top ten. The sequenced material came from PBMCs. These receptors were taken from a female donor in good health and CMV-seronegative. The CDR3 runs from the conserved cysteine through the conserved F or W. D genes are given only for firm matches. The size entry is marked missing in some rows and otherwise reads once, few, many or a size class.

V	D	size	J	CDR3	DNA
TRBV7-2	TRBD2	few	TRBJ2-7	CASSLGTGGLPYEQYF	TGTGCCAGCAGCTTAGGGACGGGAGGGCTTCCCTACGAGCAGTACTTC
TRBV7-2	TRBD2	-	TRBJ2-1	CASSPEVAGDNEQFF	TGTGCCAGCAGCCCTGAGGTAGCGGGGGACAATGAGCAGTTCTTC
TRBV7-2	TRBD2	-	TRBJ2-2	CASSLDGTSFVGELFF	TGTGCCAGCAGCTTAGATGGGACTAGTTTCGTCGGGGAGCTGTTTTTT
TRBV27	-	-	TRBJ1-2	CASGRDTQEGGYTF	TGTGCCAGCGGCCGGGACACCCAGGAAGGTGGCTACACCTTC
TRBV7-9	TRBD1	-	TRBJ2-5	CASSLARDREKETQYF	TGTGCCAGCAGCTTAGCGCGGGACAGGGAAAAAGAGACCCAGTACTTC
TRBV11-2	-	-	TRBJ1-1	CASRRPDSEAFF	TGTGCCAGCAGACGACCGGACAGTGAAGCTTTCTTT
TRBV15	-	-	TRBJ2-3	CATSLGTDTQYF	TGTGCCACCAGCCTTGGCACAGATACGCAGTATTTT
TRBV5-1	TRBD2	-	TRBJ2-3	CASGPLAGGPNTQYF	TGCGCCAGCGGCCCTTTGGCGGGAGGACCGAATACGCAGTATTTT
TRBV25-1	TRBD1	-	TRBJ1-5	CASSEGQGGSNQPQHF	TGTGCCAGCAGTGAAGGACAGGGCGGTAGCAATCAGCCCCAGCATTTT
TRBV27	TRBD1	-	TRBJ2-1	CASSLLDRGRNEQFF	TGTGCCAGCAGTTTGTTGGACAGGGGGCGAAATGAGCAGTTCTTC
TRBV19	TRBD1	-	TRBJ1-5	CASTRQGGQPQHF	TGTGCCAGTACCCGACAGGGGGGTCAGCCCCAGCATTTT
TRBV11-2	TRBD1	-	TRBJ2-7	CASSPRDRGREQYF	TGTGCCAGCAGCCCGCGGGACAGGGGGCGCGAGCAGTACTTC
TRBV27	-	few	TRBJ2-7	CASSRSGIPYEQYF	TGTGCCAGCAGCCGTAGCGGTATCCCGTACGAGCAGTACTTC
TRBV19	-	-	TRBJ1-5	CASTKPDNSNQPQHF	TGTGCCAGTACTAAACCGGACAATAGCAATCAGCCCCAGCATTTT
TRBV13	-	-	TRBJ1-2	CASSFRVSYGGYTF	TGTGCCAGCAGCTTCAGGGTATCCTATGGTGGCTACACCTTC
TRBV5-1	TRBD1	-	TRBJ2-3	CASSSDRGGGTDTQYF	TGCGCCAGCAGCTCGGACAGGGGGGGTGGGACAGATACGCAGTATTTT
TRBV19	TRBD2	-	TRBJ2-1	CATRPLAGGANEQFF	TGTGCCACCAGGCCGTTAGCGGGAGGAGCCAATGAGCAGTTCTTC
TRBV28	TRBD1	few	TRBJ1-2	CASSLGDRAYLYGYTF	TGTGCCAGCAGTTTAGGGGACAGGGCTTACCTCTATGGCTACACCTTC
TRBV7-9	-	-	TRBJ1-2	CASSLAVGGVNYGYTF	TGTGCCAGCAGCTTAGCTGTGGGGGGAGTAAACTATGGCTACACCTTC
TRBV7-9	TRBD1	-	TRBJ1-1	CASIDRGRNTEAFF	TGTGCCAGCATCGACAGGGGACGGAACACTGAAGCTTTCTTT
TRBV7-2	TRBD1	-	TRBJ2-6	CASSAPGQGAIRANVLTF	TGTGCCAGCAGCGCTCCGGGACAGGGGGCGATAAGGGCCAACGTCCTGACTTTC
TRBV30	-	-	TRBJ1-1	CAWSVLRNTEAFF	TGTGCCTGGAGTGTACTTAGGAACACTGAAGCTTTCTTT
TRBV6-1	TRBD2	-	TRBJ2-7	CASRSREGPYEQYF	TGTGCCAGCAGAAGCAGGGAGGGCCCCTACGAGCAGTACTTC
TRBV7-9	-	-	TRBJ2-2	CASSWGVNTGELFF	TGTGCCAGCAGCTGGGGGGTAAACACCGGGGAGCTGTTTTTT
TRBV28	-	few	TRBJ2-5	CASSPLRETQYF	TGTGCCAGCAGTCCTCTGCGAGAGACCCAGTACTTC
TRBV29-1	-	once	TRBJ1-1	CSVVMNTEAFF	TGCAGCGTCGTTATGAACACTGAAGCTTTCTTT
TRBV10-1	-	-	TRBJ2-7	CASSPLGSYEQYF	TGCGCCAGCTCGCCCCTTGGTTCCTACGAGCAGTACTTC
TRBV4-2	TRBD1	-	TRBJ1-2	CASSQGDRGNYGYTF	TGTGCCAGCAGCCAAGGGGACAGGGGGAACTATGGCTACACCTTC
TRBV25-1	TRBD2	-	TRBJ2-7	CASGLAGSYEQYF	TGTGCCAGCGGCCTAGCGGGATCATACGAGCAGTACTTC
TRBV9	-	once	TRBJ2-2	CASSVFGGLNTGELFF	TGTGCCAGCAGCGTATTCGGGGGGCTGAACACCGGGGAGCTGTTTTTT
TRBV7-2	-	-	TRBJ2-3	CASSLGSGITDTQYF	TGTGCCAGCAGCTTAGGATCCGGGATCACAGATACGCAGTATTTT
TRBV2	TRBD2	-	TRBJ2-5	CASWGGFQETQYF	TGTGCCAGCTGGGGGGGGTTCCAAGAGACCCAGTACTTC
TRBV5-8	-	once	TRBJ1-4	CASSSIRDRPNEKLFF	TGTGCCAGCAGCTCGATCCGCGACAGGCCTAATGAAAAACTGTTTTTT
TRBV6-6	TRBD2	-	TRBJ2-3	CASSYLAGARTDTQYF	TGTGCCAGCAGTTACCTTGCGGGAGCCCGGACAGATACGCAGTATTTT